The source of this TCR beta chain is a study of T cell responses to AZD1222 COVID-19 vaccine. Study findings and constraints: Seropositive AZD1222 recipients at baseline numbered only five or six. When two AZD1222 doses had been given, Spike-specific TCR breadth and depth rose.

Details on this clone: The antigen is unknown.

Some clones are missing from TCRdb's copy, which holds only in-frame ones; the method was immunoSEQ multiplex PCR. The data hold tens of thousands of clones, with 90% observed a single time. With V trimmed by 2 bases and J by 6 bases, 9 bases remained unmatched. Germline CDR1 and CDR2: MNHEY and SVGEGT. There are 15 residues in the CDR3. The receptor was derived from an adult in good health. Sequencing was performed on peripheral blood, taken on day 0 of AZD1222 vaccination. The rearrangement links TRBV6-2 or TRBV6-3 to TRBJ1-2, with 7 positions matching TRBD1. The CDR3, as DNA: TGTGCCAGCAGTTACCAGTTCAGGGGGATGAATGGCTACACCTTC. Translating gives CASSYQFRGMNGYTF.